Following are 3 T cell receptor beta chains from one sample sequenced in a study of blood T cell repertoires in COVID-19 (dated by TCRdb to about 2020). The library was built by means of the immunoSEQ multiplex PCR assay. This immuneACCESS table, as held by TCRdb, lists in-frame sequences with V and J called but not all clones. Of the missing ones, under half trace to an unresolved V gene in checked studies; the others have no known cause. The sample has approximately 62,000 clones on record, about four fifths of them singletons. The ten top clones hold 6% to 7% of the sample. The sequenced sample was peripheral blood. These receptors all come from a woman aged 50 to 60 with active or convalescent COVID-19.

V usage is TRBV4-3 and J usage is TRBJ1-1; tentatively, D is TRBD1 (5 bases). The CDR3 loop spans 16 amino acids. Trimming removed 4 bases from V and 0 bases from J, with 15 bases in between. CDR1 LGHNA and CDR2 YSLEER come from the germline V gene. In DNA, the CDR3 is TGCGCCAGCAGCCCCTATACGGGGGGGATGAACACTGAAGCTTTCTTT. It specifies CASSPYTGGMNTEAFF.

CDR3 sequence (DNA): TGTGCCAGCAGTTTAAGGGGTTTCTATGGCTACACCTTC. Residues: CASSLRGFYGYTF. The chain couples TRBV12-3 or TRBV12-4 to TRBJ1-2; tentative D call: TRBD1 (5 bases). The V gene lost 2 bases and the J gene lost 4 bases, with 8 bases spanning the gap. This CDR3 has 13 residues.

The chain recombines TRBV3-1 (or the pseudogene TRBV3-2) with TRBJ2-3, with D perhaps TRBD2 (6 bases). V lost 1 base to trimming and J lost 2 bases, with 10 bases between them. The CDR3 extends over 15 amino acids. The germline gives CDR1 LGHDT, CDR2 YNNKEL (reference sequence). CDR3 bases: TGTGCCAGCAGCCAAGGGCTAGCGAACACAGATACGCAGTATTTT. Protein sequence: CASSQGLANTDTQYF.